This T cell receptor beta chain was sequenced for a study of blood T cell repertoires in COVID-19 (dated by TCRdb to 2020 to 2021). For the wider study: Samples from collaborators originated in the United States, Italy and Spain and spanned both the acute and convalescent phases of COVID-19. The material from the prospective study consisted of cDNA or gDNA derived from T cells, B-cell-depleted T cells, or PBMCs. Deeply sampled blood TCRbeta repertoires from subjects exposed to, actively infected with, or recovered from COVID-19 were included in the dataset. The repertoires were made available in a free public database intended to serve as a resource for research on the immune response to SARS-CoV-2. Samples were obtained from the ongoing ImmuneRACE study (first 160 participants) and from 1,254 subjects provided by 6 global collaborators. The sample metadata nearly always contained a de-identified subject ID, COVID-19 status, age in years and sex. Where HLA class I and class II types were available, the types were taken from metadata supplied by the sample provider, not from assay-based typing.

TCRbeta CDR3 regions were amplified from genomic DNA using the immunoSEQ Assay, a bias-controlled multiplex PCR. Turning to the authors' computational methods: Nucleated cell counts per sample were estimated from amplification of reference gene primers within the assay. To quantify the absolute abundance of each unique TCRbeta CDR3 rearrangement, sequence reads were collapsed and filtered. For each sample, productive Simpson clonality was calculated as the square root of Simpson's diversity index across productive rearrangements. TCRdb obtained this table from immuneACCESS and retained in-frame rearrangements with V and J assigned. These tables miss some clones; where compared with another copy, unresolved V genes account for less than half of the shortfall, and the remainder is unexplained. V and J calls and clone size are those listed in that table; D and trimming were worked out from the DNA. This sample comprises about 260,000 clones, approximately 89% of them detected only once. The top ten clones comprise roughly 9.8% of the sample.

Samples from volunteer blood donors who had recovered from COVID-19 were contributed by a second Seattle source. Each collaborating institution followed its own protocols to collect whole blood in K2EDTA tubes. For TCRbeta analysis, collaborator samples were shipped as frozen whole blood, as isolated PBMCs, or as DNA extracted from either sample type. Results and caveats for the whole study, not just this receptor: Clinical and demographic metadata were provided uncurated, with the amount varying by source and participant.

The CDR3 covers 16 residues, taking in both the cysteine and the phenylalanine. Just CDR3 DNA is preserved here, 48 bases in frame from base 1. Cut back by 5 bases and 2 bases, the V and J ends lie 16 bases apart. In the germline V gene (reference sequence), CDR1 corresponds to PRHDT and CDR2 to FYEKMQ. A word on this clone: The specificity of this receptor is unknown. No base qualities exist here, and no much larger clone lies one base off it.

The sequenced sample consisted of peripheral blood. The sequence derives from a man aged 40-49 years who had recovered from COVID-19. The receptor chain draws on TRBV13 and TRBJ2-1, and TRBD2 may be the D gene, going by 6 matching bases. The CDR3 is CASSARGAGTYNEQFF. The DNA reads as follows: TGTGCCAGCAGCGCTCGGGGCGCGGGAACCTACAATGAGCAGTTCTTC.